One sample yielded the 6 T cell receptor beta chains listed below, sequenced in a study of identical twins. In TCRdb, the 5' RACE reads were re-called with MiXCR into one record per CDR3 protein. This table has some 440,000 distinct CDR3 sequences, 20% to 30% appearing once. The data also belong to a second study, concerning T cells expressing NK-cell markers.

The sequenced sample consisted of CD4+ T cells sorted from blood. All receptors come from a woman in her late teens or twenties in good health.

This clonotype has a handful of counts. V and J are TRBV2 and TRBJ2-3; D is undetermined. V was shortened by 3 bases and J by 2 bases, with 9 bases between the two germline ends. CDR3 length: 14 residues. Germline-derived CDR1 and CDR2 are SNHLY and FYNNEI. The CDR3 DNA is TGTGCCAGCAGTGATTCTAGGCCCACAGATACGCAGTATTTT. It codes for CASSDSRPTDTQYF.

This clonotype was detected many times. This chain links TRBV7-2 with TRBJ1-4; TRBD1 matches at 11 bases. This CDR3 is 13 amino acids long. Germline CDR1 reads SGHTA; CDR2 reads FQGNSA. With V trimmed by 5 bases and J by 12 bases, 5 bases remained unmatched. Here the CDR3 DNA reads TGTGCCAGCAGCCCCAAGGACAGGGGGCAACTGTTTTTT. Protein: CASSPKDRGQLFF.

This clonotype appeared many times. V gene TRBV14 combines with J gene TRBJ2-7; a possible D gene is TRBD1 (5 bases). V lost 4 bases to trimming and J lost 6 bases, with 22 bases between them. This CDR3 contains 16 residues. CDR1 and CDR2 (germline): SGHDN, FVKESK. In nucleotides, the CDR3 is TGTGCCAGCAGCCTCCACGAAGGGGCATCTTTGGTCGAGCAGTACTTC. Residues: CASSLHEGASLVEQYF. The full variable domain, rest sourced from reference TRBV14 and TRBJ2-7, is EAGVTQFPSHSVIEKGQTVTLRCDPISGHDNLYWYRRVMGKEIKFLLHFVKESKQDESGMPNNRFLAERTGGTYSTLKVQPAELEDSGVYFCASSLHEGASLVEQYFGPGTRLTVT.

The CDR3 coding sequence is TGTGCCAGCAGTTATCGCCCAGGGGTTAACTATGGCTACACCTTC. Its translation is CASSYRPGVNYGYTF. The gene calls are TRBV6-5 and TRBJ1-2; a weak D match, TRBD1 (6 bases). This CDR3 is 15 amino acids long. Germline lookup yields CDR1 MNHEY and CDR2 SVGAGI. Trimming took 3 bases from V and 1 from J, leaving 12 bases between them.

This chain's CDR3 is CSALTSGRSDTQYF. In DNA, the CDR3 is TGCAGTGCTCTAACTAGCGGAAGATCAGATACGCAGTATTTT. The chain is built from TRBV20-1 and TRBJ2-3; TRBD2 matches 8 bases. CDR3 size: 14 residues. V shed 5 bases, J shed 4 bases, and the junction held 8 bases outside the gene matches. CDR1 and CDR2 (germline): DFQATT, SNEGSKA (reference sequence).

The chain recombines TRBV5-1 with TRBJ2-2; 8 bases match TRBD2. The CDR3 sequence is 14 residues long. The germline gives CDR1 SGHRS, CDR2 YFSETQ. The trim removed 7 bases at V and 6 bases at J, leaving 8 bases unmatched. This CDR3 reads CASVSAGGPGELFF. The CDR3 DNA is TGCGCCAGCGTATCTGCGGGAGGCCCCGGGGAGCTGTTTTTT.